The 16 T cell receptor beta chains below all came from one sample that was sequenced in a study of vaccination and CD4 T cells after COVID-19. The sample's time point: late sampling 161 to 241 days after vaccination in three convalescent patients. Treatment specified: roughly nine-day PBMC culture with coronavirus spike peptide pools or control peptides (ViraFEST assay). These receptors are not linked to any known antigen. Sequencing of cultured CD4+ T cell DNA used the Oncomine TCR Beta short-read assay. A single record per CDR3 protein comes from TCRdb applying MiXCR to the PCR reads. The table has 20,000 to 25,000 distinct CDR3 sequences, 30% to 35% seen once. The input for sequencing was CD4+ T cells from blood, cultured in vitro, taken about 7 months after SARS-CoV-2 vaccination. The receptor source for this set is a human donor who had recovered from COVID-19.

V usage is TRBV7-2 and J usage is TRBJ2-2; 10 nucleotides agree with TRBD1. CDR3 size: 16 residues. In germline, CDR1 is SGHTA, CDR2 FQGNSA. The ends lost 5 bases at V and 2 bases at J; junction bases unmatched: 5. The DNA for the CDR3 is TGTGCCAGCAGCCCGGGGACAGGGGCTAACACCGGGGAGCTGTTTTTT. Protein: CASSPGTGANTGELFF.

The chain couples TRBV18 to TRBJ2-5; D remains ambiguous. This CDR3 spans 12 amino acids. Per germline, CDR1 KGHSH and CDR2 LQKENI. V lost 1 base, J lost 7 bases, and 7 bases lay in between. DNA for the CDR3: TGTGCCAGCTCACCACAGGAAGTGACCCAGTACTTC. This encodes CASSPQEVTQYF.

This clonotype was detected only a few times. The V and J genes are TRBV12-2 and TRBJ1-5; the table's TRBD1 call for D was not verified on the DNA. TRBV12-2 represents a pseudogene. This CDR3 spans 17 amino acids. CDR3 sequence reads: CASRLGQGDYSNQPQHF. The CDR3 DNA reads TGTGCAAGTCGCTTAGGACAGGGGGATTATAGCAATCAGCCCCAGCATTTT.

In its sample, this clonotype was seen a few times. The V call is TRBV19, the J call TRBJ2-5; weak D call: TRBD2 (5 bases). This CDR3 has 15 residues. CDR1 LNHDA and CDR2 SQIVND come from the germline V gene (reference sequence). Trimming left V 5 bases short and J 1 base short, with 14 bases between. The CDR3 loop reads CASSPGYSSQETQYF. The DNA for the CDR3 is TGTGCCAGTAGTCCGGGATACAGTAGCCAAGAGACCCAGTACTTC.

The chain joins TRBV7-2 to TRBJ1-6; D uncertain. Germline CDR1 reads SGHTA; CDR2 reads FQGNSA. With 4 bases removed from V and 8 bases from J, the gap between germline ends came to 15 bases. The CDR3 runs 15 residues. CDR3 in DNA: TGTGCCAGCAGCTCCCCCCCCTCAGCCTATTCACCCCTCCACTTT. Translating gives CASSSPPSAYSPLHF.

The chain uses TRBV19 and TRBJ2-3; possibly TRBD2 for D (5 bases). The V and J ends lost 3 bases and 4 bases respectively, with 11 bases between them. The CDR3 is 14 amino acids. Looked up from germline, CDR1 is LNHDA and CDR2 is SQIVND (reference sequence). The CDR3 spells CASSIPLGADTQYF. The CDR3 DNA reads TGTGCCAGTAGTATCCCACTAGGAGCAGATACGCAGTATTTT.

The gene calls are TRBV7-2 and TRBJ2-5, with TRBD2 matching over 8 bases. The CDR3 covers 16 residues. Germline V gene lookup returns CDR1 SGHTA and CDR2 FQGNSA. Trimming cost V 5 bases and J 7 bases; bases outside gene matches: 15. The CDR3 spells CASSPASFRGGGTQYF. For the CDR3, the DNA is TGTGCCAGCAGCCCCGCCTCTTTTCGGGGGGGGGGGACCCAGTACTTC.

The chain recombines TRBV10-3 with TRBJ1-1; TRBD1 aligns across 7 bases. Germline-derived CDR1 and CDR2 are ENHRY and SYGVKD. Trimming removed 4 bases from V and 4 bases from J; junction bases left unmatched: 15. CDR3 length: 17 residues. The CDR3 loop reads CAISGRGFRNSVTEAFF. CDR3 in DNA: TGTGCCATCAGTGGCAGGGGGTTTAGGAATTCGGTCACTGAAGCTTTCTTT.

This chain connects TRBV20-1 to TRBJ2-1; TRBD2 matches 7 bases. Germline V gene lookup returns CDR1 DFQATT and CDR2 SNEGSKA (reference sequence). The CDR3 extends over 14 amino acids. The V gene end was trimmed by 3 bases and the J gene end by 1 base; junction bases not matched to a gene: 3. The CDR3 sequence is CSARAGESYNEQFF. The CDR3 nucleotides read TGCAGTGCTAGGGCGGGAGAGTCCTACAATGAGCAGTTCTTC.

This chain uses TRBV4-3 with TRBJ2-1, with D possibly called TRBD1 or TRBD2 (6 bases each). CDR3 length equals 16 residues. V lost 3 bases and J lost 6, with 18 bases in between. The germline CDR1 and CDR2 sequences are LGHNA and YSLEER. Written as DNA, the CDR3 is TGCGCCAGCAGCCAGATGGCGGGACATGGGCTCAATGAGCAGTTCTTC. This gives the protein CASSQMAGHGLNEQFF.

This clonotype was observed at least ten times. The V and J genes are TRBV7-9 and TRBJ1-2, with a tentative D call TRBD1 (5 bases). Germline V gene sequence: CDR1 SEHNR, CDR2 FQNEAQ (reference sequence). The CDR3 extends over 14 amino acids. The ends were cut back, 5 bases at V and 1 base at J, with 11 bases in the middle. Here the CDR3 DNA reads TGTGCCAGCAGCAGCCGACAGAATAACTATGGCTACACCTTC. Translating it yields CASSSRQNNYGYTF.

The chain uses TRBV20-1 and TRBJ2-7; 7 bases fit TRBD1. This CDR3 is built from 12 residues. Germline assignment: CDR1 DFQATT and CDR2 SNEGSKA (reference sequence). After removal of 3 bases from V and 7 bases from J, the junction contained 6 bases not matched to a gene. CDR3 loop: CSASLTGREQYF. The CDR3 bases are TGCAGTGCTAGTTTGACAGGGCGGGAGCAGTACTTC.

Worth noting for this clonotype: This may arise from a read error, as a much more abundant clone is one base away. This chain links TRBV20-1 with TRBJ2-5, with 9 bases identical to TRBD1. The CDR3 length is 15 residues. The germline V gene has CDR1 DFQATT and CDR2 SNEGSKA (reference sequence). The CDR3 region has the DNA TGCAGTGCTAGAGATCCGGACAGGGGAAAAGAGACCCAGCACTTC. This gives the protein CSARDPDRGKETQHF.

This clonotype was seen a few times. The chain joins TRBV7-9 to TRBJ2-2; D gene ambiguous. Germline CDR1 is SEHNR and CDR2 is FQNEAQ (reference sequence). This CDR3 region has 16 residues. The germline V and J ends were trimmed by 5 bases and 3 bases, with 16 bases remaining between them. CDR3 nucleotide sequence: TGTGCCAGCAGCCCCGCGAGGACGGCCTACACCGGGGAGCTGTTTTTT. Amino acid sequence: CASSPARTAYTGELFF.

This clonotype occurred a few times. This chain connects TRBV2 to TRBJ2-5; D unresolved. The germline V gene encodes CDR1 SNHLY and CDR2 FYNNEI. V was cut by 4 bases and J by 5 bases, with 8 bases left in between. The CDR3 has 12 residues. The CDR3 here is CASSVDVETQYF. CDR3 nucleotides: TGTGCCAGCAGTGTGGATGTTGAGACCCAGTACTTC.

This chain connects TRBV6-2 or TRBV6-3 to TRBJ1-6; 9 bases agree with TRBD1. The trim removed 6 bases at V and 2 bases at J, leaving 5 bases unmatched. The CDR3 spans 16 residues. Germline V gives CDR1 MNHEY, CDR2 SVGEGT. The CDR3 loop is CASSDRGAAYNSPLHF. The CDR3 nucleotides are TGTGCCAGCAGCGACAGGGGGGCGGCCTATAATTCACCCCTCCACTTT.